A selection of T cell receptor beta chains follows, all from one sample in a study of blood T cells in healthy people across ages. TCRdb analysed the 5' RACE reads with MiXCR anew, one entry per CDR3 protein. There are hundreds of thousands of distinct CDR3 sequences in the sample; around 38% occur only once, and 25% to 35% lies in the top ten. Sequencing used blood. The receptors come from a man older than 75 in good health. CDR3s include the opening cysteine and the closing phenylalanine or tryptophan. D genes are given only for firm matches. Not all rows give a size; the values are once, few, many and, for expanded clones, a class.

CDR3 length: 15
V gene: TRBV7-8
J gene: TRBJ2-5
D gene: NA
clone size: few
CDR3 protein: CASSLANAAQETQYF
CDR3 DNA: TGTGCCAGCAGCTTAGCGAATGCAGCTCAAGAGACCCAGTACTTC

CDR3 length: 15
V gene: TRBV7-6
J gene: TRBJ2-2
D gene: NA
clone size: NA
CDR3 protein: CASSRDNSYTGELFF
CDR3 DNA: TGTGCCAGCAGCCGGGACAACTCCTACACCGGGGAGCTGTTTTTT

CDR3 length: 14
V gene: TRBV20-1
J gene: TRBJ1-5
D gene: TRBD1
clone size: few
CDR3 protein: CSAGTGFGRKPQHF
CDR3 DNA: TGCAGTGCAGGGACAGGGTTTGGTCGCAAGCCCCAGCATTTT

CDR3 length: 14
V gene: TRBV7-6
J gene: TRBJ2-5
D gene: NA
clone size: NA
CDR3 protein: CASSATTGTRTQYF
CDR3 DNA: TGTGCCAGCAGCGCCACGACCGGGACACGGACCCAGTACTTC

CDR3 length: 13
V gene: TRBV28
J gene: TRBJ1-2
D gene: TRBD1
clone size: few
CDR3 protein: CASNLGTGDGYTF
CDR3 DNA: TGTGCCAGCAACCTCGGGACAGGGGATGGCTACACCTTC

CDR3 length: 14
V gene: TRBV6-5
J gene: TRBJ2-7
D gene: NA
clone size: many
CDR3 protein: CASRRPGQTYEQYF
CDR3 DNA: TGTGCCAGCAGGCGACCGGGCCAAACCTACGAGCAGTACTTC

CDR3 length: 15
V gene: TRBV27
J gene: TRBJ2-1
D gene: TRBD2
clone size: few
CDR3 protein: CASSLVGLVGYEQFF
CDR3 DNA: TGTGCCAGCAGTTTGGTTGGACTAGTTGGTTATGAGCAGTTCTTC

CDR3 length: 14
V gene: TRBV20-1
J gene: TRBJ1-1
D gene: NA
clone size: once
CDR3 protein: CSAIVGGLGTEAFF
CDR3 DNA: TGCAGTGCTATTGTAGGGGGGCTGGGCACTGAAGCTTTCTTT

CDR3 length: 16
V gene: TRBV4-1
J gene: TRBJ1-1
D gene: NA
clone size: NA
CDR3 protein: CASSQGGGRKNTEAFF
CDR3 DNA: TGCGCCAGCAGCCAAGGGGGGGGGCGGAAAAACACTGAAGCTTTCTTT

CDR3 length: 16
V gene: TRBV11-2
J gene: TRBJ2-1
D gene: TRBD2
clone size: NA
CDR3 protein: CASGHRTSGTYNEQFF
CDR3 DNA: TGTGCCAGCGGCCACCGGACTAGCGGGACCTACAATGAGCAGTTCTTC

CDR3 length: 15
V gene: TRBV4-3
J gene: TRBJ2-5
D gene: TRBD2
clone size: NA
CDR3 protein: CASSPGTSGGETQYF
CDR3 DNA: TGCGCCAGCAGCCCTGGGACTAGCGGGGGCGAGACCCAGTACTTC

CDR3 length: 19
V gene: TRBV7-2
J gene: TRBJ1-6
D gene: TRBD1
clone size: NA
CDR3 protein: CASSLRDRGQSSYNSPLHF
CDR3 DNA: TGTGCCAGCAGCTTACGGGACAGGGGCCAGAGCTCCTATAATTCACCCCTCCACTTT

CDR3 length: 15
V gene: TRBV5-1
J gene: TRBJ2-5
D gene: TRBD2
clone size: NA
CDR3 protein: CASTTVAGGQETQYF
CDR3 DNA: TGCGCCAGCACAACTGTAGCGGGAGGCCAAGAGACCCAGTACTTC

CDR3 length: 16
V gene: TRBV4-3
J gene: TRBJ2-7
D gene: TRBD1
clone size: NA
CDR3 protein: CASSQDRTGRRYEQYF
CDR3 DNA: TGCGCCAGCAGCCAAGATCGGACAGGGCGTAGATACGAGCAGTACTTC

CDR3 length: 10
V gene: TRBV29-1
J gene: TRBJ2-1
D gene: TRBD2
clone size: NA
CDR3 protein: CSVGGGTQFF
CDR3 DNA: TGCAGCGTTGGGGGGGGGACCCAGTTCTTC

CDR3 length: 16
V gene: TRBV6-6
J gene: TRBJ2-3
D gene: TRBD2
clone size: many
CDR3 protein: CASSLGLAGRTDTQYF
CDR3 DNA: TGTGCCAGCAGTTTGGGACTAGCGGGGCGCACAGATACGCAGTATTTT

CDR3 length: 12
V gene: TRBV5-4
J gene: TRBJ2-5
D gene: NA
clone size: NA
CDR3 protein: CASSLVQAEQYF
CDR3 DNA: TGTGCCAGCAGCTTGGTTCAGGCTGAGCAGTACTTC

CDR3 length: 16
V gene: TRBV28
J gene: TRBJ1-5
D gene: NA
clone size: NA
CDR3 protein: CASSLVQGGGNQPQHF
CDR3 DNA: TGTGCCAGCAGTTTAGTACAGGGTGGGGGCAATCAGCCCCAGCATTTT

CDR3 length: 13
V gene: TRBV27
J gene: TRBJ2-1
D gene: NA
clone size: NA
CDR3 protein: CASSPRLYDEQFF
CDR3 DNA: TGTGCCAGCAGTCCACGGTTGTATGATGAGCAGTTCTTC

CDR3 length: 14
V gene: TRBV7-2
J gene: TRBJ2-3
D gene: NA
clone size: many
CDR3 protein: CASSLGRVTDTQYF
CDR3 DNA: TGTGCCAGCAGCTTAGGGCGGGTCACAGATACGCAGTATTTT

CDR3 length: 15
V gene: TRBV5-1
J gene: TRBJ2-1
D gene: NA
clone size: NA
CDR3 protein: CASSLEGDSYNEQFF
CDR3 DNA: TGCGCCAGCAGCTTGGAGGGGGACTCCTACAATGAGCAGTTCTTC

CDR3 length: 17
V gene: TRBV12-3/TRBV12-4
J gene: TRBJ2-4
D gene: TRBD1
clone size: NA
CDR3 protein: CASSFQTGVLAKNIQYF
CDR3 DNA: TGTGCCAGCAGTTTTCAAACAGGGGTCTTAGCCAAAAACATTCAGTACTTC

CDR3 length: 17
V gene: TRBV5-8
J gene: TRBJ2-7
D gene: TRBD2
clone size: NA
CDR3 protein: CASSLLAGVQGIDEQYF
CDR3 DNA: TGTGCCAGCAGCTTACTAGCGGGGGTGCAAGGAATCGACGAGCAGTACTTC

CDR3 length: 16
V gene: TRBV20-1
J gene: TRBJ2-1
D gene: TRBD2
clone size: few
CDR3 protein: CSTSPLGLAGVNEQFF
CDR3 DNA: TGCAGTACCTCCCCATTGGGACTAGCGGGGGTGAATGAGCAGTTCTTC